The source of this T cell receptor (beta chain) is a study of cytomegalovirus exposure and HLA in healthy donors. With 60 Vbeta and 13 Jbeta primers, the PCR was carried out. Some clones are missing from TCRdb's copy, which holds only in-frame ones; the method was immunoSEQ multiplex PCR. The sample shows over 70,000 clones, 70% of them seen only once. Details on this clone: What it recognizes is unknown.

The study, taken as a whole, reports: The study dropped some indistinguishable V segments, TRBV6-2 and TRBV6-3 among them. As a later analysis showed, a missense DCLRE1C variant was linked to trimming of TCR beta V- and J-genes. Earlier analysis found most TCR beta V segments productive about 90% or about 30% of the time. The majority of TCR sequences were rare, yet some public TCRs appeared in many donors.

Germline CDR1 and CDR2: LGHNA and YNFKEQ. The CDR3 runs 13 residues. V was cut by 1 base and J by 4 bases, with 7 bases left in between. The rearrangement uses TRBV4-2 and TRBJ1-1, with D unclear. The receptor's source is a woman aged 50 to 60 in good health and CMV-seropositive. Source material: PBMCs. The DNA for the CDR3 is TGTGCCAGCAGCCAAGCCCCCAGCACTGAAGCTTTCTTT. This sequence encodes CASSQAPSTEAFF.